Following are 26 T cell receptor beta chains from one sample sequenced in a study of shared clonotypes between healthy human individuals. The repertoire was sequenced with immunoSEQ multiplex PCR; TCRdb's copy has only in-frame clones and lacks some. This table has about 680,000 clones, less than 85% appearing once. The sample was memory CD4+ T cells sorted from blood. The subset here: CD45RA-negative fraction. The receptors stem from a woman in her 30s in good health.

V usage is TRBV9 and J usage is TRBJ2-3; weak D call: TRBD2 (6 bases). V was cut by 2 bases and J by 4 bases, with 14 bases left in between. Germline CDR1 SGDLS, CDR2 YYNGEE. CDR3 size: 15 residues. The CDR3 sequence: CASSVPGTESDTQYF. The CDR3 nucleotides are TGTGCCAGCAGCGTCCCCGGGACTGAATCAGATACGCAGTATTTT.

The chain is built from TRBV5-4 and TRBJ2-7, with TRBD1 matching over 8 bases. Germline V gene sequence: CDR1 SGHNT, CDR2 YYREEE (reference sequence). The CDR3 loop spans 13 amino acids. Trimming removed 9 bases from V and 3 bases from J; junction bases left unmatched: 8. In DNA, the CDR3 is TGTGCCACCGGGGGACAGGAGAGCTACGAGCAGTACTTC. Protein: CATGGQESYEQYF.

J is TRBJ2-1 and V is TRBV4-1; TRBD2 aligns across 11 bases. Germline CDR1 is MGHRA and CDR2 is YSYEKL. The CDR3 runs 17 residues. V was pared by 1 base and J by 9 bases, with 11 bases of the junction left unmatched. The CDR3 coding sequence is TGCGCCAGCAGCCAAGGCGTGGGACTAGCGGCCGCGGGTGAGCAGTTCTTC. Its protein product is CASSQGVGLAAAGEQFF.

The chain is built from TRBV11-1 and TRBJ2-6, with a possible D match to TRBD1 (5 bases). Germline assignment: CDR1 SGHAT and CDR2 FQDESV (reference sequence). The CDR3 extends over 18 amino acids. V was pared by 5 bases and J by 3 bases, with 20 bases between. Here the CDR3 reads CASSLRNTPGFGANVLTF. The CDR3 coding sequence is TGTGCCAGCAGCCTAAGAAATACCCCAGGGTTTGGGGCCAACGTCCTGACTTTC.

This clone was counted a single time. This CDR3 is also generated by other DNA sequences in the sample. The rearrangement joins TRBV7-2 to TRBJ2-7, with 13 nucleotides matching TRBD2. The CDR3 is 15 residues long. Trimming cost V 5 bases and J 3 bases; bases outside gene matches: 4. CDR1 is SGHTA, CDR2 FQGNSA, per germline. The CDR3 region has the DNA TGTGCCAGCAGCCTGGGACTAGCGGGAAGCTACGAGCAGTACTTC. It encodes CASSLGLAGSYEQYF.

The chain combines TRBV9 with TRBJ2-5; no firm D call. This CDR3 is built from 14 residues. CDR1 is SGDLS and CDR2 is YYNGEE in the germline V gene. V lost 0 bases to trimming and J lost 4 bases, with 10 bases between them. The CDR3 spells CASSVGGVRETQYF. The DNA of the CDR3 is TGTGCCAGCAGCGTAGGTGGGGTACGAGAGACCCAGTACTTC.

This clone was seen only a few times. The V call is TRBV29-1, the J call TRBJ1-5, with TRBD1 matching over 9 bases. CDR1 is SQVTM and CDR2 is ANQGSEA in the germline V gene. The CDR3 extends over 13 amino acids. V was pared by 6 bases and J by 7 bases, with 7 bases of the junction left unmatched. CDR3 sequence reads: CSVLGQGGQPQHF. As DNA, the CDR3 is TGCAGCGTCCTGGGACAGGGAGGACAGCCCCAGCATTTT.

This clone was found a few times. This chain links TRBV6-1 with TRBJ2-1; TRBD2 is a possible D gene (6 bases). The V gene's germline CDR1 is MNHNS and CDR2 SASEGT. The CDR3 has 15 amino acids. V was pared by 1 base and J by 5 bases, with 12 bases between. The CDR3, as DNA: TGTGCCAGCAGTGAAGGTAGCGGAGACAACAATGAGCAGTTCTTC. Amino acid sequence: CASSEGSGDNNEQFF.

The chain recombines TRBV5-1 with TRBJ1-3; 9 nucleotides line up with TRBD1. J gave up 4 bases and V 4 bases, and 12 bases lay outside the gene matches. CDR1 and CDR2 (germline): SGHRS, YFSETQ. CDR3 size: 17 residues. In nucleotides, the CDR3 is TGCGCCAGCAGCCTTTTCGGGTTCGGGACAGGGGGAAACACCATATATTTT. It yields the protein CASSLFGFGTGGNTIYF.

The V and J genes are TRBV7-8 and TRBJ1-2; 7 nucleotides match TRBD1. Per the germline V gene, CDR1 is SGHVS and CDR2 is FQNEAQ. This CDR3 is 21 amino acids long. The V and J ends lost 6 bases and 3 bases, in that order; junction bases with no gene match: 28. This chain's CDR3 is CASSRGQSFSQPVSRDYGYTF. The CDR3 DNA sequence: TGTGCCAGCAGTAGGGGACAGAGTTTCTCTCAGCCAGTTTCTCGGGACTATGGCTACACCTTC.

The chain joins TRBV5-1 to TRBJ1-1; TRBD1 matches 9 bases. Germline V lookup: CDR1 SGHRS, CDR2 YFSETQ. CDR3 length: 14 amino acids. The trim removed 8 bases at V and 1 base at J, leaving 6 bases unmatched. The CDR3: CASKQGAENTEAFF. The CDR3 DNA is TGCGCCAGTAAACAGGGGGCGGAGAACACTGAAGCTTTCTTT.

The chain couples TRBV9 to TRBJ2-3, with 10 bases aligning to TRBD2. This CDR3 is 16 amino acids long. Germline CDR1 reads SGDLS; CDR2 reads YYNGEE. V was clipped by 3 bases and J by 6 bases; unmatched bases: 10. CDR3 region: CASSADPGLATDTQYF. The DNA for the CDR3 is TGTGCCAGCAGCGCAGACCCGGGACTAGCGACCGATACGCAGTATTTT.

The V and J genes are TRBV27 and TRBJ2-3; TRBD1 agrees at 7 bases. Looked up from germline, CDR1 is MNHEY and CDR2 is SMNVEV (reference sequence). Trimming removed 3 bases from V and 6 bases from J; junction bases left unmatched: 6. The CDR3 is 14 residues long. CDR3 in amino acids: CASSLRGGRDTQYF. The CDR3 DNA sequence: TGTGCCAGCAGTTTGAGAGGGGGCAGGGATACGCAGTATTTT.

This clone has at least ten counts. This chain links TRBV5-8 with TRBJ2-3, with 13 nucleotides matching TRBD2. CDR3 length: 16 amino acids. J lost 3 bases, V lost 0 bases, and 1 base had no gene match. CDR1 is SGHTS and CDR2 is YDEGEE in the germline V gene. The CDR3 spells CASSLGTSGSTDTQYF. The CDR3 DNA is TGTGCCAGCAGCTTGGGGACTAGCGGGAGTACAGATACGCAGTATTTT.

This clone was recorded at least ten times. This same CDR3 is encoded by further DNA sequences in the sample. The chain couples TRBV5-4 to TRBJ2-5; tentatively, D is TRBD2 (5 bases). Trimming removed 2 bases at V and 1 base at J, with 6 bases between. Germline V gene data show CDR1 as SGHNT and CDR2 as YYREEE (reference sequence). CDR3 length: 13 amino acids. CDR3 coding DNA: TGTGCCAGCAGCTTAAGCGGCCAAGAGACCCAGTACTTC. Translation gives CASSLSGQETQYF.

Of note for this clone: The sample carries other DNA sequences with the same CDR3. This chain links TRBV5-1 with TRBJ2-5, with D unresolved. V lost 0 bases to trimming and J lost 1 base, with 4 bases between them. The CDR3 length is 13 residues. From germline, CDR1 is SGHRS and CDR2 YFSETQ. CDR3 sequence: CASSLGAQETQYF. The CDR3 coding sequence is TGCGCCAGCAGCTTGGGTGCCCAAGAGACCCAGTACTTC.

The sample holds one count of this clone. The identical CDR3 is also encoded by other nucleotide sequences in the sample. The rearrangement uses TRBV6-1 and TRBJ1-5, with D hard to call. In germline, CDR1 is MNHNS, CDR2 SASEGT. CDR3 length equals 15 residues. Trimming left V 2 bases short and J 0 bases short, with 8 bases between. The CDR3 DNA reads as TGTGCCAGCAGTGAAACCAGAAATAGCAATCAGCCCCAGCATTTT. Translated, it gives CASSETRNSNQPQHF.

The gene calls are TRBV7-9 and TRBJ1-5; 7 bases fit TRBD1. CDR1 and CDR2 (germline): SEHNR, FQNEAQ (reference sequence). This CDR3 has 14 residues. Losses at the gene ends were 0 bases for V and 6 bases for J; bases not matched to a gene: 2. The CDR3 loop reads CASSLAGGGQPQHF. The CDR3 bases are TGTGCCAGCAGCTTAGCAGGGGGCGGTCAGCCCCAGCATTTT.

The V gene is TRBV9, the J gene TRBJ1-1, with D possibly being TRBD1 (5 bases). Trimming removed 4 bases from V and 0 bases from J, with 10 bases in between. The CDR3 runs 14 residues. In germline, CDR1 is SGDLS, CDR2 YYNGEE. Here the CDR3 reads CASSRDSLNTEAFF. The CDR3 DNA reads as TGTGCCAGCAGCAGAGACAGCCTGAACACTGAAGCTTTCTTT.

This CDR3 is CASRAGQGGYSNQPQHF. In DNA, the CDR3 is TGTGCCAGTAGGGCGGGACAGGGGGGATATAGCAATCAGCCCCAGCATTTT. The chain employs TRBV19 and TRBJ1-5; 11 bases agree with TRBD1. The V segment lost 6 bases and the J segment 0 bases; nucleotides outside the gene matches: 7. The CDR3 totals 17 residues. Germline V lookup: CDR1 LNHDA, CDR2 SQIVND (reference sequence).

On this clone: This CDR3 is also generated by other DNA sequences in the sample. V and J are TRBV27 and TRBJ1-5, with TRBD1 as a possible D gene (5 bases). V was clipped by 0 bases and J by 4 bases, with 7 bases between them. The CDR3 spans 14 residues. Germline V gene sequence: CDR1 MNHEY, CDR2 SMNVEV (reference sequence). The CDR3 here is CASSLSWGNQPQHF. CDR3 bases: TGTGCCAGCAGTTTATCTTGGGGGAATCAGCCCCAGCATTTT.

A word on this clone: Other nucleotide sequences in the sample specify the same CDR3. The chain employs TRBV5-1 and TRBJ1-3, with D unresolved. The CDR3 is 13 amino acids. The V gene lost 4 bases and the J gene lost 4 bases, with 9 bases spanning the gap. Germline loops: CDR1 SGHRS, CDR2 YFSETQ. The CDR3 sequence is CASSPGGGNTIYF. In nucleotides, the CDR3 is TGCGCCAGCAGCCCAGGAGGGGGAAACACCATATATTTT.

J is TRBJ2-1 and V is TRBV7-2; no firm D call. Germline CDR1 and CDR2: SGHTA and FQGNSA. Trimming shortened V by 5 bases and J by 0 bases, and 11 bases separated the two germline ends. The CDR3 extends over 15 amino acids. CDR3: CASSTVYSSYNEQFF. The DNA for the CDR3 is TGTGCCAGCAGCACCGTATATTCCTCCTACAATGAGCAGTTCTTC.

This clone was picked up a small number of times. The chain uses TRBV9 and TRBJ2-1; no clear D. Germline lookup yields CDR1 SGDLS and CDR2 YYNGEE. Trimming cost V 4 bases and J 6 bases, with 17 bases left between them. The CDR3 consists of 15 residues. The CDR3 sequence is CASSLNRASTNEQFF. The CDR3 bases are TGTGCCAGCAGCCTCAACCGGGCCTCAACCAATGAGCAGTTCTTC.

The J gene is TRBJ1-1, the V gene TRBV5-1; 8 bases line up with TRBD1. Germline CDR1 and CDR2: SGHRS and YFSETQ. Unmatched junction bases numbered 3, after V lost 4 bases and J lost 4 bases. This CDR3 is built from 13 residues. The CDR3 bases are TGCGCCAGCAGCCCGACAGGGGTCACTGAAGCTTTCTTT. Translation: CASSPTGVTEAFF.

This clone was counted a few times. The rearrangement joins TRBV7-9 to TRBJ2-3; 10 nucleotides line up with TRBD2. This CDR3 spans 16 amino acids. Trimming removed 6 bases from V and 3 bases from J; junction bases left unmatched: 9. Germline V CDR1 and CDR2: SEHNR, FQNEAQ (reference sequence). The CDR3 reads CASSLASGSSTDTQYF. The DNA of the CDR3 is TGTGCCAGCAGTCTCGCTAGCGGGAGTTCGACAGATACGCAGTATTTT.